This TCR beta chain appears in the sequencing data of a study of human T cells and chemical hapten exposure. Study details: Diphenylcyclopropenone, dosed weekly to the scalp, was given to patients throughout the roughly 25-week study. Patch tests applied 0.01% DPC to the upper back and were scored after 6 days. Patients, predominantly female, presented with alopecia areata, totalis or universalis. Study results and caveats: Expanded TCRs were compared with controls, and the expanded TCRs formed significantly more large CDR3 similarity clusters.

CDR3 length equals 13 residues. V dropped 6 bases and J dropped 8; count of bases not matched to a gene: 9. This clonotype appeared many times. Its specificity is unknown. Using its own MiXCR run on the RACE reads, TCRdb lists one record per CDR3 protein. The sample contains roughly 140,000 distinct CDR3 sequences, 10% to 15% of which appear only once. The time point: patch test 2, 6 weeks after DPC sensitization. Treatment here: therapeutic diphenylcyclopropenone sensitization with weekly scalp DPC. The receptor was derived from a woman aged 45-65 years with alopecia areata. Some clones in this sample may be carry-over from other donors' samples. This chain joins TRBV12-3 or TRBV12-4 and TRBJ2-5, with 7 bases that match TRBD1. The material sequenced was whole blood, taken in connection with sensitization to the hapten diphenylcyclopropenone (DPC). In nucleotides, the CDR3 is TGTGCCAGCAGGCGACAGGGCGTGACAACCCAGTACTTC. Translating gives CASRRQGVTTQYF.